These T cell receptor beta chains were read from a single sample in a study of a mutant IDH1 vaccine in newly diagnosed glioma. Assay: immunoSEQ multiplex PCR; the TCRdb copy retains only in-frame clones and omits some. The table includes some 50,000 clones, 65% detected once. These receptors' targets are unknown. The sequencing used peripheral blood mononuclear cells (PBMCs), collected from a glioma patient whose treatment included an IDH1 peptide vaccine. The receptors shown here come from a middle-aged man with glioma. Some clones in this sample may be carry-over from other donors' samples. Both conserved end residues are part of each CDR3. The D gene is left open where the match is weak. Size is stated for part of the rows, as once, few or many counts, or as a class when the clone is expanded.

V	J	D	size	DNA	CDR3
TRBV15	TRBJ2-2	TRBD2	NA	TGTGCCACCAGCACACCCCGCGGGGGGGCGTTGGGGTACACCGGGGAGCTGTTTTTT	CATSTPRGGALGYTGELFF
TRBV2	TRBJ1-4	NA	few	TGTGCCAGCAGTGAAATTGAAAAACTGTTTTTT	CASSEIEKLFF
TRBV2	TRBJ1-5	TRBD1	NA	TGTGCCAGTTTCCTCGACAGGGGGCGCAACCAGCCCCAGCATTTT	CASFLDRGRNQPQHF
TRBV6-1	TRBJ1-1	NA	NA	TGTGCCAGCAGGGACAGAGGGAACACTGAAGCTTTCTTT	CASRDRGNTEAFF
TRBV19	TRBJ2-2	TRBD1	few	TGTGCCAGCGGACAGGGCCCGAACACCGGGGAGCTGTTTTTT	CASGQGPNTGELFF
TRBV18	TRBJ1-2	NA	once	TGTGCCAGCTCACCAAGCAGGGGACCTCCCTATGGCTACACCTTC	CASSPSRGPPYGYTF
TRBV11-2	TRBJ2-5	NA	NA	TGTGCCAGCAGCTTCGGAAAGATCGAGACCCAGTACTTC	CASSFGKIETQYF
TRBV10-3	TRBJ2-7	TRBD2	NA	TGTGCCATCTCTTCCGGGAGCGGGGGTTCCTACGAGCAGTACTTC	CAISSGSGGSYEQYF
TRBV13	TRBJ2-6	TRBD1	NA	TGTGCCAGCAGCTTAGACCGGGACAGAATCGAACGAAACTCTGGGGCCAACGTCCTGACTTTC	CASSLDRDRIERNSGANVLTF
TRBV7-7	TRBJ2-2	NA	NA	TGTGCCAGCAGCCCCTACGGAAGGGGGGTGCCCGGGGAGCTGTTTTTT	CASSPYGRGVPGELFF
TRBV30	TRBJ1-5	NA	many	TGTGCCTGGAGTTCCGGGTTAGACGGGTCGGGTCAGCCCCAGCATTTT	CAWSSGLDGSGQPQHF
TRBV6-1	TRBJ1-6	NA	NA	TGTGCCAGCAGTGAACAGGCAGGGATTTTCTCACCCCTCCACTTT	CASSEQAGIFSPLHF
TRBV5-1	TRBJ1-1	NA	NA	TGCGCCAGCAGCTTGGGGGACATAGTGAACACTGAAGCTTTCTTT	CASSLGDIVNTEAFF
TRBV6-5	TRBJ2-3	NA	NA	TGTGCCAGCAGTTACTCAAGCGGCCGCACAGATACGCAGTATTTT	CASSYSSGRTDTQYF
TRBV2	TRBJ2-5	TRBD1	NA	TGTGCCAGCAGTCCCCCGGGACAGGGAGGAGAGACCCAGTACTTC	CASSPPGQGGETQYF
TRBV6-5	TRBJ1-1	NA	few	TGTGCCAGCAGTTACGGAGGTGGGACATTGAACACTGAAGCTTTCTTT	CASSYGGGTLNTEAFF
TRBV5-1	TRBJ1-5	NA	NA	TGCGCCAGCAGCTTGGGGACCAATCAGCCCCAGCATTTT	CASSLGTNQPQHF
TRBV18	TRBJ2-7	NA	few	TGTGCCAGCTCCCTGGACAGTAGATCCTACGAGCAGTACTTC	CASSLDSRSYEQYF
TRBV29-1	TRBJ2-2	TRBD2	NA	TGCAGCGTTGCCCATAGCGGGGGGGCGGGCGGGGAGCTGTTTTTT	CSVAHSGGAGGELFF
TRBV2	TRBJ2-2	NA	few	TGTGCCAGCATAGTCCGAGACACCGGGGAGCTGTTTTTT	CASIVRDTGELFF
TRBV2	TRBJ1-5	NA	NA	TGTGCCAGCAGTGAAATCCAGGGTGGCAATCAGCCCCAGCATTTT	CASSEIQGGNQPQHF
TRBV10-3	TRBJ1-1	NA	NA	TGTGCCATCAGCGCCGTGGAGACTGAAGCTTTCTTT	CAISAVETEAFF
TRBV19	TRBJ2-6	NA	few	TGTGCCAGTAGTTTACGGGGGACTGGGGCCAACGTCCTGACTTTC	CASSLRGTGANVLTF
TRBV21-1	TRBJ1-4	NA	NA	TGTGCCAGCAGCCGATCCACTACAGGGGAGGGGGAAAAACTGTTTTTT	CASSRSTTGEGEKLFF
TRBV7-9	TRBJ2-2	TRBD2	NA	TGTGCCAGCAGCTTAGTGCCTAGCGGAACCGGGGAGCTGTTTTTT	CASSLVPSGTGELFF
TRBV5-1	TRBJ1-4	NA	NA	TGCGCCAGCAGCTCCCAGGGTATGGATGAAAAACTGTTTTTT	CASSSQGMDEKLFF
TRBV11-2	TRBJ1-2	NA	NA	TGTGCCAGCAGCTTGGGGGGCTCGGGGGGCTACACCTTC	CASSLGGSGGYTF
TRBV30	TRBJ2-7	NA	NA	TGTGCCTGGAAGTCACTCCTGGGCGAGCAGTACTTC	CAWKSLLGEQYF
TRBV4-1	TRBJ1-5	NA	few	TGCGCCAGCAGCCAAGATGCGTCCCTATTGAATCAGCCCCAGCATTTT	CASSQDASLLNQPQHF
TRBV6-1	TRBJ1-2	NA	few	TGTGCCAGCAGACAGGGAAGCGGCTATGGCTACACCTTC	CASRQGSGYGYTF